This TCR beta chain was sequenced during a study of blood T cell repertoires in COVID-19. Study information: There were acute and convalescent COVID-19 samples, and they came from the United States, Italy and Spain. Sources were T cells, B-cell-depleted T cells, or PBMCs; the material itself was cDNA or gDNA.

Under the authors' procedure: Scientists estimated how many nucleated cells there were by amplifying reference gene primers. Profiling relied on immunoSEQ multiplex PCR, and the TCRdb table lists in-frame clones only, not all of them. Clone size and the V and J calls come from that table; the DNA yielded D and trimming. The sample has roughly 180,000 clones, 86% seen once. Germline values: CDR1 MNHEY, CDR2 SVGAGI. Trimming took 5 bases from V and 3 from J; bases not matched to a gene: 4. There are 14 residues in the CDR3. This chain connects TRBV6-5 to TRBJ2-5, with 9 bases fitting TRBD1. The receptor comes from a woman under 40 with active or convalescent COVID-19. The sequencing sample was made of peripheral blood. CDR3 sequence (DNA): TGTGCCAGCAGTACCCGGACAGGGGAAGAGACCCAGTACTTC. The encoded protein is CASSTRTGEETQYF.